The clone carrying this T cell receptor beta chain was found a few times. These data belong to a study of blood T cell repertoires in COVID-19. Study as a whole: Both acute and convalescent COVID-19 samples were obtained from the United States, Italy and Spain. T cells, B-cell-depleted T cells, or PBMCs provided the cDNA or gDNA that served as material.

How the authors handled the data: Nucleated cell number was recorded as an estimate derived from reference gene primer amplification. Profiled with immunoSEQ multiplex PCR; TCRdb holds only in-frame clones, not every one. V and J calls and clone size follow that table, whereas D and trimming were derived from the DNA. The data show about 200,000 clones, more than 75% seen once. J lost 3 bases, V lost 7 bases, and 7 bases had no gene match. The CDR3 runs 14 residues. CDR1 is SNHLY, CDR2 FYNNEI, per germline. The source of this sequence is a woman in her thirties or forties with acute or convalescent COVID-19. This chain joins TRBV2 and TRBJ2-3; TRBD1 agrees at 7 bases. Sequencing was done on a sample of peripheral blood. The CDR3 is CASIEGAYTDTQYF. The CDR3 bases are TGTGCCAGCATCGAGGGGGCCTATACAGATACGCAGTATTTT. The whole variable domain, filled in from reference TRBV2 and TRBJ2-3, reads EPEVTQTPSHQVTQMGQEVILRCVPISNHLYFYWYRQILGQKVEFLVSFYNNEISEKSEIFDDQFSVERPDGSNFTLKIRSTKLEDSAMYFCASIEGAYTDTQYFGPGTRLTVL.